What follows describes a single T cell receptor beta chain. The data are from a study of blood T cell repertoires in COVID-19. As for the study in general: The cDNA or gDNA used as material had been derived from T cells, B-cell-depleted T cells, or PBMCs.

Original data processing: Reference gene primer amplification yielded estimated nucleated cell counts. TCRdb keeps only in-frame clones here, not all; method: immunoSEQ multiplex PCR. That table is the source of V, J and clone size, and D and trimming were worked out from the DNA. The sample consists of under 500,000 clones, approximately 90% of them appearing once. Residents of about two dozen US areas, aged about 18 to 95 years, made up the participants. Assignments of participants to cohorts depended upon their own reported clinical history. The CDR3 length is 12 residues. V dropped 4 bases and J dropped 6 bases, with 8 bases sitting between them. CDR1 is SGDLS and CDR2 is YYNGEE in the germline V gene.

The sequenced material came from PBMCs or T cells enriched from blood (not recorded which). The TCR comes from a man aged 30 to 45 who had recovered from COVID-19. The V and J genes are TRBV9 and TRBJ2-1; D is ambiguous. CDR3 bases: TGTGCCAGCAGCTTGAGTTTCAATGAGCAGTTCTTC. Translated, it gives CASSLSFNEQFF.